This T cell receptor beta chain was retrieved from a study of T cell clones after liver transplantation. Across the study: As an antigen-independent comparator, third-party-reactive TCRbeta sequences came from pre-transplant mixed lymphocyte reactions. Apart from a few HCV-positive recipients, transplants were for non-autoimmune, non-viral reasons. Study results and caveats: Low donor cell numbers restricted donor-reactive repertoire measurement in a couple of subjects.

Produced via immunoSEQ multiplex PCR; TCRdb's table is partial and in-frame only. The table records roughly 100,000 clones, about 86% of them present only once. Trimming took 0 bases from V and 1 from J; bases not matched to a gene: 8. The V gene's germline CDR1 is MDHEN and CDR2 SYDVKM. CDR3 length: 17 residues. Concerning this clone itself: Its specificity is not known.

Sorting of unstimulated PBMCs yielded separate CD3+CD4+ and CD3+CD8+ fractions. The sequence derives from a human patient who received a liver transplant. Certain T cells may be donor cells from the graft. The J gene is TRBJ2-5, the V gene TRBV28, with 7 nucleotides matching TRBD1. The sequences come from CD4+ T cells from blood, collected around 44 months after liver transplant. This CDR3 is CASSLWTGRGSQETQYF. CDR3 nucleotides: TGTGCCAGCAGTTTATGGACCGGCAGGGGGAGCCAAGAGACCCAGTACTTC.